This TCR beta chain originates from a study of OX40 agonist ivuxolimab in advanced cancers. Study-wide context: The study reported partial responses in three patients: one hepatocellular carcinoma, two cutaneous melanoma.

Sequencing was performed with immunoSEQ multiplex PCR; in TCRdb, only in-frame clones are kept and a portion is missing. The top ten clones hold less than 2.5% of a sample with roughly 73,000 clones, about four fifths of them seen once. The V segment lost 1 base and the J segment 3 bases; nucleotides outside the gene matches: 6. CDR3 size: 16 residues. Germline CDR1 is MDHEN and CDR2 is SYDVKM. Study results and caveats: CD4+ and CD8+ blood T cells expanded clonally by week 6 at 0.1 to 3.0 mg/kg.

On cycle 4 day 1 and cycle 7 day 1, as well as at baseline, blood was sampled. Worth noting for this clone: Antigen specificity is unknown.

The rearrangement links TRBV28 to TRBJ2-3; 8 bases match TRBD2. The source is an adult with an advanced solid tumor such as melanoma, head and neck, liver or kidney cancer. Sequences were derived from CD4+ or CD8+ T cells sorted from blood, sampled in a trial of the OX40 agonist ivuxolimab. Written as DNA, the CDR3 is TGTGCCAGCAGTTTATTGGTTAGCGGGATTACAGATACGCAGTATTTT. Translating gives CASSLLVSGITDTQYF.